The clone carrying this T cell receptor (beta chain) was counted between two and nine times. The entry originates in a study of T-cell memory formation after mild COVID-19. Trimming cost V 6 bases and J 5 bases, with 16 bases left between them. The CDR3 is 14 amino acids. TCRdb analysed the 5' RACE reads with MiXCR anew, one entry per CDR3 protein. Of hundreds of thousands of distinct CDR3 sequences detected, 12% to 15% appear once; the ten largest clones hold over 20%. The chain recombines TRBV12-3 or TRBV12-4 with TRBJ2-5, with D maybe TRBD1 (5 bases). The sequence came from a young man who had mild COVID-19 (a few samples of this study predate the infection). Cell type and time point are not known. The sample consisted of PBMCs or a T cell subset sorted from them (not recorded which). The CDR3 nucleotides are TGTGCCAGCAGCACGAAGGGGTCAGGGGAGACCCAGTACTTC. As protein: CASSTKGSGETQYF.